This paragraph reports one T cell receptor (beta chain). This sample is part of a study of OX40 agonist ivuxolimab in advanced cancers. Profiled with immunoSEQ multiplex PCR; TCRdb holds only in-frame clones, not every one. The sample holds over 50,000 clones; about 80% are singletons and the top ten take about 0.75%. The TCR was taken from an adult with an advanced solid tumor such as melanoma, head and neck, liver or kidney cancer. The sample consisted of CD4+ or CD8+ T cells sorted from blood, taken in a trial of the OX40 agonist ivuxolimab.

CDR3 DNA sequence: TGTGCCAGCAGCTGGGACAGGGGTTTCGATCAGCCCCAGCATTTT. It yields the protein CASSWDRGFDQPQHF. The V gene is TRBV7-2, the J gene TRBJ1-5; TRBD1 matches 10 bases. CDR1 and CDR2 (germline): SGHTA, FQGNSA. The ends lost 4 bases at V and 5 bases at J; junction bases unmatched: 5. The CDR3 has 15 amino acids.